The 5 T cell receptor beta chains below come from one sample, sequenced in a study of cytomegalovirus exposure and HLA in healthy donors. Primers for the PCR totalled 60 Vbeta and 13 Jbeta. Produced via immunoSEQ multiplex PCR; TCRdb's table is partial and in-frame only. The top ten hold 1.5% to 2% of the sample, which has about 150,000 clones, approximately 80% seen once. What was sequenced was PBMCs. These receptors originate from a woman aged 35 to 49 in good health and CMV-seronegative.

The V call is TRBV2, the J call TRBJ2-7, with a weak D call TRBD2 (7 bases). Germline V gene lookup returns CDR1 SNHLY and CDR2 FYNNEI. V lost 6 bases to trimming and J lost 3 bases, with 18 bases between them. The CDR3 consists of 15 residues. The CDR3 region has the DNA TGTGCCAGCAGGGAGGGGGGGGGTTTTAGCTACGAGCAGTACTTC. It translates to CASREGGGFSYEQYF.

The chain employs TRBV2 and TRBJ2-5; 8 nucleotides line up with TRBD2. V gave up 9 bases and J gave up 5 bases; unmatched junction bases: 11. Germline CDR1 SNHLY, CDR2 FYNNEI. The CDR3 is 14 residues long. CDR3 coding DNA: TGTGCCAGTGAGGGAGGACTAGCATCGGAGACCCAGTACTTC. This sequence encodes CASEGGLASETQYF.

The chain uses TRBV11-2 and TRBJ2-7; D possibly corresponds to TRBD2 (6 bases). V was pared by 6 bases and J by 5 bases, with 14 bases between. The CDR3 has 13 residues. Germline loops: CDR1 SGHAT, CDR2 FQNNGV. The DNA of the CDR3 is TGTGCCAGCAGGCAATGGGGGGACCACGAGCAGTACTTC. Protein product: CASRQWGDHEQYF. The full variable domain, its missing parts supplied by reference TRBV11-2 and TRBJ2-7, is EAGVAQSPRYKIIEKRQSVAFWCNPISGHATLYWYQQILGQGPKLLIQFQNNGVVDDSQLPKDRFSAERLKGVDSTLKIQPAKLEDSAVYLCASRQWGDHEQYFGPGTRLTVT.

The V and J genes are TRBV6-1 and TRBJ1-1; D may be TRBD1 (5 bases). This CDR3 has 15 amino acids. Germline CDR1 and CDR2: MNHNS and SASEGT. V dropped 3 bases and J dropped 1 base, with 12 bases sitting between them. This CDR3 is CASSDGGTANTEAFF. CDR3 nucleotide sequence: TGTGCCAGCAGTGATGGAGGGACGGCGAACACTGAAGCTTTCTTT.

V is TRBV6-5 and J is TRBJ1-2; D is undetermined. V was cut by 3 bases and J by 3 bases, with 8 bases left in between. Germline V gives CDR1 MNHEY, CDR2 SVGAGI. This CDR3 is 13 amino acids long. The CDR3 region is CASSYQQYYGYTF. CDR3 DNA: TGTGCCAGCAGTTATCAACAGTACTATGGCTACACCTTC.